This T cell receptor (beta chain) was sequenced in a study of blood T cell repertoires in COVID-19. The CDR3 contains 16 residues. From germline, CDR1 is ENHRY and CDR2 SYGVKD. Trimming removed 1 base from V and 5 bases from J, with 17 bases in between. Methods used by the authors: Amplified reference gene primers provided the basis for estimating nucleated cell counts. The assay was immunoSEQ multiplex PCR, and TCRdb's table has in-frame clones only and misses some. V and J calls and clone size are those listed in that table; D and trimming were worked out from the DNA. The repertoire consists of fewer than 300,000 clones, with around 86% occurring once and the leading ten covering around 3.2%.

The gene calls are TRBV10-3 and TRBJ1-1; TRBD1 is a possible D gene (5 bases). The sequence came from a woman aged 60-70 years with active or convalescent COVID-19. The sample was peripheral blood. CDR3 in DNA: TGTGCCATCAGTGAGTTTAGGTCAGACAGCCGGACTGAAGCTTTCTTT. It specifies CAISEFRSDSRTEAFF.